This T cell receptor (beta chain) originates from a study of T cell responses to AZD1222 COVID-19 vaccine. This clone was counted only a few times. The antigen is not known. Generated by immunoSEQ multiplex PCR, the TCRdb table keeps only in-frame clones and is missing some. The sample consists of about 86,000 clones, about 92% of them appearing once. Study results and caveats: Most donors were white British, females outnumbered males, and clonal diversity was possibly underestimated. Every sample of the repertoires postdated the peak T cell response. Targeting of unmutated variant regions was reportedly seen in nearly half of spike-specific TCRs.

The CDR3 sequence is 18 residues long. V was trimmed by 0 bases and J by 1 base, leaving 17 bases between them. In germline, CDR1 is SGHRS, CDR2 YFSETQ. Sequenced material: peripheral blood, taken on day 0 of AZD1222 vaccination. The chain joins TRBV5-1 to TRBJ1-3; tentative D call: TRBD1 (6 bases). The TCR sequence derives from an adult in good health. CDR3 loop: CASSLALGGGLSGNTIYF. The DNA of the CDR3 is TGCGCCAGCAGCTTGGCCCTCGGTGGGGGGCTTTCTGGAAACACCATATATTTT.